This TCR beta chain emerged from a study of Graves' ophthalmopathy and Graves' hyperthyroidism. RNA transcripts were the template, and TCR beta CDR3 regions were amplified from them. HTBI primers were employed in first-round RT-PCR, then a second-round multiplex PCR followed. MiXCR, run by TCRdb on the multiplex PCR reads, gives a single entry per CDR3 protein. This sample yields roughly 500,000 distinct CDR3 sequences, of which roughly 14% are seen a single time; 9.8% belongs to the top ten. This clonotype was counted ten times or more. The V gene lost 6 bases and the J gene lost 2 bases, with 16 bases spanning the gap. Germline assignment: CDR1 LNHNV and CDR2 YYDKDF (reference sequence). The CDR3 sequence is 15 residues long.

The chain couples TRBV15 to TRBJ1-1, with D possibly matching TRBD1 (6 bases). Source material: blood. This TCR derives from a young woman with Graves' ophthalmopathy. Here the CDR3 DNA reads TGTGCCACCAGGGGCCGGGGAGGGGGTAACACTGAAGCTTTCTTT. It encodes CATRGRGGGNTEAFF.